This entry is about one TCR beta chain. Antigen: not known. This entry comes from a study of PD-1 blockade in classical Hodgkin lymphoma. Turning to the study itself: On a schedule of every 2 weeks, patients received nivolumab 3 mg/kg intravenously.

The repertoire was sequenced with immunoSEQ multiplex PCR; TCRdb's copy has only in-frame clones and lacks some. The data contain roughly 41,000 clones, about 70% of them singletons. The patients all showed relapse after autologous stem cell transplantation, while their brentuximab vedotin exposure varied. Study-level points and caveats: Lower baseline TCR diversity was reported for newly diagnosed patients than for healthy donors.

Germline V CDR1 and CDR2: MNHEY, SVGAGI. V was pared by 6 bases and J by 2 bases, with 14 bases between. The CDR3 is made up of 15 amino acids. The TCR was taken from a human donor with classical Hodgkin lymphoma. The chain carries TRBV6-5 and TRBJ1-5, with D possibly TRBD1 on 5 matching bases. Sequencing used peripheral blood mononuclear cells (PBMCs), obtained at baseline. CDR3: CASSPGLLGNQPQHF. DNA for the CDR3: TGTGCCAGCAGCCCGGGACTTTTAGGCAATCAGCCCCAGCATTTT.